The following is a T cell receptor beta chain sequence with its context. Which antigen it targets is not known. The input lacks base qualities; no much larger clone sits a single base away. This entry belongs to a study of identical twins (dated by TCRdb to between 2015 and 2016). With respect to the entire study: To test whether fetal clonotypes persist, this study deep-sequenced TCR alpha and beta repertoires from monozygotic twins, from unrelated adults of various ages, and from cord blood. To rule out contamination, replicate twin experiments were performed at different times with different library preparation protocols. Broad study findings and their caveats: Because the same donors could not be followed over many years, conclusions were based on cross-sectional statistical analysis. Fewer insertions were carried by abundant cord blood beta clonotypes; a weaker similar trend was observed in young adult naive repertoires, while no such trend was observed in memory repertoires. Compared with coincidental sharing between unrelated individuals, an excess of low generation-probability sequences was observed among out-of-frame TCR alpha sequences shared between twins. A weaker excess of twin sharing was found in beta out-of-frame sequences because the signal-to-noise ratio was lowered by fewer shared sequences. In monozygotic twins, out-of-frame TCR alpha sharing was systematically underestimated by recombination models, although the models agreed with sharing between unrelated individuals. Invariant T cells such as MAIT and iNKT could partly confound zero-insertion analyses, although diverse VJ usage argued against such confounding for most clonotypes.

Receptor amplification or capture employed 5' RACE. Data came from an Illumina HiSeq 2000. Template switching introduced a universal primer binding site; the final cDNA contained a unique molecular identifier, enabling accurate counting of TCR cDNA molecules. Specific primers in the conserved constant-segment region were used to synthesize first-strand cDNA for TCR alpha and beta chains. Each cDNA library was double barcoded, with a SMART-Mk sample barcode plus Illumina barcodes, to control for contamination. TruSeq adapter sequences and Illumina sample barcodes were added in two successive PCR steps. Sequencing of the TCR alpha and beta cDNA libraries was done on the Illumina HiSeq platform using custom primers. Per the authors' processing: Unique molecular identifiers were extracted from raw reads with MiGEC, and CDR3 positions were determined with MiXCR. For each individual, recombination models were inferred using an EM algorithm with the repgenHMM and IGoR tools. The tcR package in R was used for shared clonotype analysis, with sharing normalized by the product of cloneset sizes. To study raw recombination free of thymic and clonal selection effects, out-of-frame nonproductive sequences were analyzed. TCRdb reprocessed the public reads (quality trimming at Q25 with fastp, clone calling with MiXCR) and kept in-frame beta chains. Here each entry gathers all rows of one CDR3 protein and keeps the most common genes and DNA. The V and J calls follow TCRdb's processing rather than the paper's. This sample gives about 550,000 distinct CDR3 sequences in total; 20% to 25% of them show up just once. Approximately 0.49% of the sample goes to the ten largest clones.

Reading from cysteine to valine, the CDR3 counts 14 amino acids. The DNA shown is the 42-base CDR3, in frame from base 1. CDR1 and CDR2 are read off the germline V gene as MDHEN and SYDVKM. Trimming takes 7 bases from V and 6 bases from J, and the germline ends sit 19 bases apart. Every donor in the study was a healthy Caucasian. The twin cohort comprised three pairs of female monozygotic twins, all aged about 18 to 30 years. CD4+ and CD8+ T cell populations were isolated with positive isolation kits from Invitrogen. The data were also submitted as part of a second study, on yellow fever vaccine responses in identical twins. That second report states: The authors reported that the T cell response to vaccination in identical twins appeared partly convergent and partly personalized. In the study, vaccine-responding T cell clones were precisely tracked in identical twins.

The sample consisted of CD4+ T cells sorted from blood. Here the chain combines TRBV28 and TRBJ2-7; the D gene is perhaps TRBD1, from 7 matching bases. The TCR was taken from a woman aged 18-30 years in good health. CDR3 sequence: CASTLRGAGGEQYV. The DNA sequence is given as TGTGCCAGCACCCTGCGGGGAGCAGGGGGCGAGCAGTACGTC.